Shown below are 7 T cell receptor beta chains from a single sample sequenced in a study of cytomegalovirus exposure and HLA in healthy donors. This PCR relied on a set of 60 Vbeta primers and 13 Jbeta primers. Clones were sequenced by immunoSEQ multiplex PCR, and TCRdb holds only the in-frame ones, with some missing. This sample has fewer than 80,000 clones, with 75% to 80% found just once. Source material: PBMCs. The origin of the receptors is a man aged 18-30 years in good health and CMV-seronegative.

The chain employs TRBV27 and TRBJ1-1; D might be TRBD1 (6 bases). The CDR3 is 15 amino acids. Germline values: CDR1 MNHEY, CDR2 SMNVEV (reference sequence). Trimming took off 0 bases at V and 0 bases at J, with 8 bases between the two ends. In DNA form, the CDR3 reads TGTGCCAGCAGTTTATCTTGGACAGTGAACACTGAAGCTTTCTTT. Amino acids: CASSLSWTVNTEAFF.

V is TRBV28 and J is TRBJ1-1; perhaps TRBD1 as D (6 bases). CDR1 and CDR2 from the germline V gene are MDHEN and SYDVKM. The CDR3 spans 14 residues. V shed 9 bases and J shed 1 base, with 15 bases lying between them. CDR3 bases: TGTGCCAGTGGGACCACAGGGCGGAACACTGAAGCTTTCTTT. Translation gives CASGTTGRNTEAFF.

V is TRBV7-3 and J is TRBJ1-1, with D possibly TRBD1 on 5 matching bases. Trimming took 1 base from V and 5 from J, leaving 17 bases between them. CDR3 length: 16 amino acids. Germline V lookup: CDR1 SGHTA, CDR2 FQGTGA. This CDR3 is CASSLMAGRGKTEAFF. CDR3 nucleotide sequence: TGTGCCAGCAGCTTAATGGCGGGGCGAGGAAAAACTGAAGCTTTCTTT. Variable domain in full (rest from reference TRBV7-3 and TRBJ1-1): GAGVSQTPSNKVTEKGKYVELRCDPISGHTALYWYRQSLGQGPEFLIYFQGTGAADDSGLPNDRFFAVRPEGSVSTLKIQRTERGDSAVYLCASSLMAGRGKTEAFFGQGTRLTVV.

The chain recombines TRBV7-2 with TRBJ2-5; tentatively, D is TRBD1 (5 bases). Germline V CDR1 and CDR2: SGHTA, FQGNSA. V was shortened by 1 base and J by 6 bases, with 12 bases between the two germline ends. The CDR3 consists of 14 residues. The CDR3 here is CASSLGQGSQTQYF. CDR3 bases: TGTGCCAGCAGCTTAGGGCAGGGCTCGCAGACCCAGTACTTC.

V gene TRBV7-9 combines with J gene TRBJ1-6; D gene ambiguous. Looked up from germline, CDR1 is SEHNR and CDR2 is FQNEAQ (reference sequence). The length of the CDR3 is 15 residues. V was clipped by 5 bases and J by 8 bases, with 16 bases between them. In DNA, the CDR3 is TGTGCCAGCAGCCAGGCCGACGGGAGGGATTCACCCCTCCACTTT. This sequence encodes CASSQADGRDSPLHF.

The chain recombines TRBV7-3 with TRBJ1-1; possibly TRBD1 for D (5 bases). The CDR3 totals 17 residues. Germline lookup yields CDR1 SGHTA and CDR2 FQGTGA. Trimming stripped 0 bases from V and 5 bases from J, with 19 bases between. The CDR3 loop is CASSLTPQGPIRTEAFF. CDR3 nucleotides: TGTGCCAGCAGCTTAACCCCCCAGGGCCCTATACGGACTGAAGCTTTCTTT.

This chain's CDR3 is CASSLGAGAYTDTQYF. DNA for the CDR3: TGCGCCAGCAGCTTGGGGGCGGGGGCATACACAGATACGCAGTATTTT. This chain uses TRBV5-1 with TRBJ2-3, with D perhaps matching TRBD2 (7 bases). This CDR3 contains 16 residues. Trimming removed 0 bases at V and 2 bases at J, with 13 bases between. Looked up from germline, CDR1 is SGHRS and CDR2 is YFSETQ.